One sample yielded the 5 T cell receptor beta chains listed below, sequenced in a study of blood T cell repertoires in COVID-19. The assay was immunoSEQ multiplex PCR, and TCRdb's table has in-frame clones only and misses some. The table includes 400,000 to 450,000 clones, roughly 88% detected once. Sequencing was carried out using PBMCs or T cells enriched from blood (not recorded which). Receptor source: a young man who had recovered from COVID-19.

CDR3 protein: CASSFRGSTEAFF. CDR3 sequence (DNA): TGTGCCAGCAGTTTCAGGGGGAGCACTGAAGCTTTCTTT. The J gene is TRBJ1-1, the V gene TRBV27; 7 positions agree with TRBD1. CDR1 is MNHEY and CDR2 is SMNVEV in the germline V gene (reference sequence). After removal of 3 bases from V and 4 bases from J, the junction contained 2 bases not matched to a gene. The CDR3 extends over 13 amino acids.

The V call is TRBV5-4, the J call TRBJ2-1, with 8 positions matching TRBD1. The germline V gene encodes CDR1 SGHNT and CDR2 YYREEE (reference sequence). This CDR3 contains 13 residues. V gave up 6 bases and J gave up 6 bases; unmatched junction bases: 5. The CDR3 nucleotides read TGTGCCAGCAAACAGGGGGTCAGCAATGAGCAGTTCTTC. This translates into CASKQGVSNEQFF.

CDR3 region: CASTEGEGTNYGYTF. The DNA of the CDR3 is TGCGCCAGCACCGAGGGGGAGGGTACGAACTATGGCTACACCTTC. This chain joins TRBV5-1 and TRBJ1-2; possibly TRBD1 for D (6 bases). V was shortened by 6 bases and J by 2 bases, with 17 bases between the two germline ends. Germline CDR1 and CDR2: SGHRS and YFSETQ. There are 15 residues in the CDR3.

The CDR3 loop is CASSRGQMNSPLHF. DNA of the CDR3: TGTGCCAGCAGCCGGGGACAGATGAATTCACCCCTCCACTTT. The chain recombines TRBV6-2 or TRBV6-3 with TRBJ1-6; 7 bases are shared with TRBD1. This CDR3 has 14 residues. From germline, CDR1 is MNHEY and CDR2 SVGEGT. Losses at the gene ends were 6 bases for V and 7 bases for J; bases not matched to a gene: 6.

This CDR3 is CASSEYKAGQPQHF. CDR3 DNA: TGTGCCAGCAGTGAATATAAGGCGGGGCAGCCCCAGCATTTT. V gene TRBV25-1 combines with J gene TRBJ1-5; D gene ambiguous. The CDR3 loop spans 14 amino acids. V was trimmed by 0 bases and J by 7 bases, leaving 10 bases between them. Germline V lookup: CDR1 MGHDK, CDR2 SYGVNS.